This T cell receptor (beta chain) was documented in a study of immune cell composition in non-small cell lung cancer. Turning to the study itself: Most cases were lung adenocarcinoma or squamous cell carcinoma. Study-level points and caveats: In adenocarcinoma, maximal tumour-associated clone frequency tracked TIL tumour reactivity. Tumour TCR-beta clonality was not significantly tied to smoking pack-years. Tumour-associated clones >0.5% occurred in around 35% of adenocarcinomas, about 80% of squamous.

Profiling relied on immunoSEQ multiplex PCR, and the TCRdb table lists in-frame clones only, not all of them. The repertoire holds some 1,000 clones, with 60% to 75% as singletons. Note on this clone: Its antigen is not identified.

Normal lung sampling was at least 3 cm from the tumour, as distant as possible. CDR1 LNHDA and CDR2 SQIVND come from the germline V gene (reference sequence). V lost 5 bases, J lost 7 bases, and 9 bases stayed unmatched. There are 14 residues in the CDR3. This TCR was recovered from a human donor with non-small cell lung cancer. The genes are TRBV19 and TRBJ2-7; 9 nucleotides agree with TRBD1. The sequencing sample was made of non-adjacent lung tissue. The CDR3 DNA reads as TGTGCCAGTAGTCTGGACGGGACAGGGTATGAGCAGTACTTC. The encoded protein is CASSLDGTGYEQYF.